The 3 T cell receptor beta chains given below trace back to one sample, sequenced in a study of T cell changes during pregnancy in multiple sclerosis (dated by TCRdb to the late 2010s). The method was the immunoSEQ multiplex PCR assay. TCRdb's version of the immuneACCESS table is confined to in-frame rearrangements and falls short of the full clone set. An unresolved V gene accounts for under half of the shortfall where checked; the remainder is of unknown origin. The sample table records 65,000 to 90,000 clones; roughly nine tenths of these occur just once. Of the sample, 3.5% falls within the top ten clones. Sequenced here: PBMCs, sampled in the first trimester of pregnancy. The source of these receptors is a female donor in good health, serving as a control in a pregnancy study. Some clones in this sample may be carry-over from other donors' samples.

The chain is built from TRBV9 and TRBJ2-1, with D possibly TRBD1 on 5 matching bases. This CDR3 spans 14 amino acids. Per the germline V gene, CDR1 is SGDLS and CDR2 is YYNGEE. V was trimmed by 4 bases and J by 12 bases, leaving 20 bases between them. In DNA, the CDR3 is TGTGCCAGCAGCCCCTGGACAAACATGGACGGGCAGTTCTTC. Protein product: CASSPWTNMDGQFF.

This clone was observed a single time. CDR3 sequence (DNA): TGCGCCAGCAGCTCTACAGGGGAGGCCGGGGAGCTGTTTTTT. It encodes CASSSTGEAGELFF. This chain links TRBV5-1 with TRBJ2-2; a possible D gene is TRBD1 (7 bases). The CDR3 runs to 14 residues. Germline CDR1 and CDR2: SGHRS and YFSETQ. Trimming took 3 bases from V and 6 from J, leaving 12 bases between them.

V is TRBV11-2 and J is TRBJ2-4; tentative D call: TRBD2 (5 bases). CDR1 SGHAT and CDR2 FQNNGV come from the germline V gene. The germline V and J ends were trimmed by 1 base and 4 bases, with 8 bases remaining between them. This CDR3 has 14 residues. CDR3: CASSLAGLKNIQYF. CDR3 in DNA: TGTGCCAGCAGCTTAGCAGGACTTAAAAACATTCAGTACTTC.